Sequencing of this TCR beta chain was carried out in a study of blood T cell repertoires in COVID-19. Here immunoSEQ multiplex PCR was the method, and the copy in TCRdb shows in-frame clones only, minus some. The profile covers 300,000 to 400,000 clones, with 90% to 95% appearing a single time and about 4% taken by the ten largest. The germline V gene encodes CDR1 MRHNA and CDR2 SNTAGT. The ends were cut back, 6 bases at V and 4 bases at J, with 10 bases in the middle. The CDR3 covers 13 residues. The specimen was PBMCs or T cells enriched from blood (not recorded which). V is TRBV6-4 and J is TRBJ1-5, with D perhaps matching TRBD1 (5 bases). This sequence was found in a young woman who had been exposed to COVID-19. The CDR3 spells CASSEDRNQPQHF. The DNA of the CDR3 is TGTGCCAGCAGCGAAGACAGAAATCAGCCCCAGCATTTT.